The 16 T cell receptor beta chains below all came from one sample that was sequenced in a study of somatic mutations in cytotoxic T cells in rheumatoid arthritis. The data were produced by immunoSEQ multiplex PCR, yet TCRdb's version contains in-frame clones alone and is incomplete. The repertoire consists of some 8,700 clones, with more than 65% occurring once and the leading ten covering over 35%. Sequenced: CD8+ T cells sorted from blood. The receptors derive from an adult with rheumatoid arthritis.

The CDR3 DNA reads TGTGCCAGCAGCTTAGCGGCGGGGTCCGTCCACGAGCAGTACTTC. It encodes CASSLAAGSVHEQYF. J is TRBJ2-7 and V is TRBV9; possibly TRBD2 for D (6 bases). Germline V CDR1 and CDR2: SGDLS, YYNGEE. V lost 4 bases to trimming and J lost 5 bases, with 19 bases between them. The CDR3 length is 15 residues. Complete variable domain (other parts from reference TRBV9 and TRBJ2-7): DSGVTQTPKHLITATGQRVTLRCSPRSGDLSVYWYQQSLDQGLQFLIQYYNGEERAKGNILERFSAQQFPDLHSELNLSSLELGDSALYFCASSLAAGSVHEQYFGPGTRLTVT.

The gene calls are TRBV5-4 and TRBJ2-7, with 9 bases lining up with TRBD1. Germline lookup yields CDR1 SGHNT and CDR2 YYREEE (reference sequence). The CDR3 is made up of 14 amino acids. The ends lost 6 bases at V and 1 base at J; junction bases unmatched: 5. CDR3 sequence reads: CASTWDRASYEQYF. The CDR3 DNA reads as TGTGCCAGCACCTGGGACAGGGCGTCCTACGAGCAGTACTTC.

CDR3: CASSDSTEAFF. CDR3 coding DNA: TGTGCCAGCAGTGACAGCACTGAAGCTTTCTTT. The chain has TRBV25-1 and TRBJ1-1, with no clear D. V was clipped by 3 bases and J by 4 bases, with 3 bases between them. The CDR3 totals 11 residues. CDR1 MGHDK and CDR2 SYGVNS come from the germline V gene.

V usage is TRBV6-6 and J usage is TRBJ2-5; 7 bases are a match to TRBD2. The junction had 5 bases not matched to a gene; V was cut back by 10 bases and J by 3 bases. This CDR3 has 12 residues. Germline V lookup: CDR1 MNHNY, CDR2 SVGAGI (reference sequence). CDR3 residues: CATWGGEETQYF. The CDR3 nucleotides are TGTGCCACCTGGGGGGGTGAAGAGACCCAGTACTTC.

The chain is built from TRBV7-2 and TRBJ2-7; D perhaps matches TRBD2 (6 bases). CDR3 length equals 14 residues. V lost 7 bases and J 6 bases, leaving 19 bases between the germline ends. Germline V gene lookup returns CDR1 SGHTA and CDR2 FQGNSA. CDR3: CASTWEEGPFEQYF. Written as DNA, the CDR3 is TGTGCCAGCACCTGGGAGGAGGGCCCATTCGAGCAGTACTTC.

This chain joins TRBV9 and TRBJ2-6; D is possibly TRBD1 (5 bases). The CDR3 covers 15 residues. V was clipped by 3 bases and J by 4 bases, with 11 bases between them. Germline assignment: CDR1 SGDLS and CDR2 YYNGEE. CDR3 DNA sequence: TGTGCCAGCAGCGGAGCAGGGTTAGGGGCCAACGTCCTGACTTTC. It is translated as CASSGAGLGANVLTF.

The rearrangement joins TRBV4-2 to TRBJ2-3; D unresolved. The CDR3 has 14 amino acids. Germline CDR1 and CDR2: LGHNA and YNFKEQ. V lost 1 base and J 2 bases, leaving 7 bases between the germline ends. The CDR3 DNA reads TGTGCCAGCAGCCAAGGGGGAATCACAGATACGCAGTATTTT. It specifies CASSQGGITDTQYF.

In its sample, this clone was seen a few times. The rearrangement links TRBV4-3 to TRBJ2-4; the D is unclear. Trimming left V 0 bases short and J 0 bases short, with 9 bases between. The CDR3 runs to 16 residues. Germline CDR1 is LGHNA and CDR2 is YSLEER. CDR3 region: CASSQDLSIAKNIQYF. CDR3 DNA sequence: TGCGCCAGCAGCCAAGATCTGTCAATAGCCAAAAACATTCAGTACTTC.

V gene TRBV2 combines with J gene TRBJ2-7, with a weak D call TRBD2 (6 bases). V dropped 1 base and J dropped 4 bases, with 14 bases sitting between them. Per germline, CDR1 SNHLY and CDR2 FYNNEI. This CDR3 region has 15 residues. CDR3 region: CASSEVAVTIYEQYF. In nucleotides, the CDR3 is TGTGCCAGCAGTGAAGTAGCGGTGACGATTTACGAGCAGTACTTC.

The V and J genes are TRBV4-1 and TRBJ2-3; D is ambiguous. CDR1 is MGHRA and CDR2 is YSYEKL in the germline V gene. Trimming shortened V by 0 bases and J by 5 bases, and 9 bases separated the two germline ends. This CDR3 is 14 amino acids long. The CDR3, as DNA: TGCGCCAGCAGCCAAGATGGGCCGGAAGATACGCAGTATTTT. Amino acid sequence: CASSQDGPEDTQYF.

Only a few counts were recorded for this clone. This chain uses TRBV11-1 with TRBJ1-1; no clear D gene. The ends were cut back, 1 base at V and 1 base at J, with 4 bases in the middle. This CDR3 is 13 amino acids long. The germline gives CDR1 SGHAT, CDR2 FQDESV (reference sequence). The DNA of the CDR3 is TGTGCCAGCAGCTTAGGACCGAACACTGAAGCTTTCTTT. Protein product: CASSLGPNTEAFF. The variable domain in full, completed from reference TRBV11-1 and TRBJ1-1, reads EAEVAQSPRYKITEKSQAVAFWCDPISGHATLYWYRQILGQGPELLVQFQDESVVDDSQLPKDRFSAERLKGVDSTLKIQPAELGDSAMYLCASSLGPNTEAFFGQGTRLTVV.

The V gene is TRBV29-1, the J gene TRBJ2-1; 12 bases align to TRBD2. This CDR3 spans 14 amino acids. The germline CDR1 and CDR2 sequences are SQVTM and ANQGSEA. Germline trimming cut 6 bases from V and 9 bases from J; bases unmatched to any gene: 9. Here the CDR3 DNA reads TGCAGCGTCCTGGGACTAGCGGGCATTGGTGAGCAGTTCTTC. As protein: CSVLGLAGIGEQFF.

The V and J genes are TRBV30 and TRBJ2-1; 10 bases map to TRBD2. The CDR3 is 14 residues long. Germline trimming cut 2 bases from V and 7 bases from J; bases unmatched to any gene: 5. In germline, CDR1 is GTSNPN, CDR2 SVGIG (reference sequence). CDR3 sequence: CAWSTLAGWNEQFF. Written as DNA, the CDR3 is TGTGCCTGGAGTACACTAGCGGGATGGAATGAGCAGTTCTTC.

The rearrangement uses TRBV10-3 and TRBJ1-5, with D perhaps TRBD1 (5 bases). This CDR3 comprises 15 residues. Per germline, CDR1 ENHRY and CDR2 SYGVKD. V was trimmed by 2 bases and J by 2 bases, leaving 10 bases between them. The CDR3 DNA reads TGTGCCATCAGTGAGCGGGGGAGTGGCAATCAGCCCCAGCATTTT. It yields the protein CAISERGSGNQPQHF.

This clone was counted only a few times. The rearrangement links TRBV28 to TRBJ2-3, with D possibly being TRBD2 (5 bases). Germline V gene lookup returns CDR1 MDHEN and CDR2 SYDVKM. The CDR3 totals 17 residues. The V end was cut by 6 bases, the J end by 2 bases, with 21 bases between. The CDR3 nucleotides are TGTGCCAGCAGACCAACTGAGCGGTGGGGTGTCACAGATACGCAGTATTTT. Protein: CASRPTERWGVTDTQYF.

The chain recombines TRBV10-3 with TRBJ2-1; TRBD2 agrees at 11 bases. CDR3 length: 16 residues. Germline values: CDR1 ENHRY, CDR2 SYGVKD. V was pared by 3 bases and J by 6 bases, with 7 bases of the junction left unmatched. Written as DNA, the CDR3 is TGTGCCATCAGTGACCCGGGACTAGCGGATTCCAATGAGCAGTTCTTC. It translates to CAISDPGLADSNEQFF.